Below are 19 T cell receptor beta chains sequenced from a single sample in a study of blood T cell repertoires in COVID-19. This table comes from immunoSEQ multiplex PCR, and its TCRdb copy is limited to in-frame clones, with some not included. The repertoire holds around 170,000 clones, with about 83% as singletons. Source material: peripheral blood. These receptors all come from a human donor in a cohort sampled during active COVID-19.

The J gene is TRBJ1-4, the V gene TRBV27; 10 bases are a match to TRBD1. Germline-derived CDR1 and CDR2 are MNHEY and SMNVEV (reference sequence). V gave up 5 bases and J gave up 3 bases; unmatched junction bases: 3. This CDR3 has 15 amino acids. CDR3 region: CASSAGTGANEKLFF. The CDR3 nucleotides read TGTGCCAGCAGTGCCGGGACAGGGGCTAATGAAAAACTGTTTTTT.

The chain is built from TRBV19 and TRBJ1-2; 8 bases map to TRBD1. Germline V lookup: CDR1 LNHDA, CDR2 SQIVND (reference sequence). The CDR3 length is 14 residues. Losses at the gene ends were 5 bases for V and 4 bases for J; bases not matched to a gene: 6. The CDR3 region is CASSPGQVLYGYTF. The DNA of the CDR3 is TGTGCCAGTAGTCCGGGACAGGTTCTCTATGGCTACACCTTC.

Comments on this clone: Other nucleotide sequences from this sample produce the same CDR3. The chain combines TRBV28 with TRBJ2-7; TRBD2 matches 8 bases. Germline V gives CDR1 MDHEN, CDR2 SYDVKM. CDR3 size: 14 residues. The V gene end was trimmed by 2 bases and the J gene end by 4 bases; junction bases not matched to a gene: 4. The chain's CDR3 is CASSLAGGAYEQYF. As DNA, the CDR3 is TGTGCCAGCAGTTTAGCGGGGGGTGCGTACGAGCAGTACTTC.

In nucleotides, the CDR3 is TGTGCCAGCTCCCCAGAAAATACAGGGCCGGTTGGGCCCCAGCATTTT. As protein: CASSPENTGPVGPQHF. This sequence joins TRBV18 and TRBJ1-5; a weak D match, TRBD1 (6 bases). The CDR3 loop spans 16 amino acids. Germline-derived CDR1 and CDR2 are KGHSH and LQKENI. Trimming shortened V by 6 bases and J by 9 bases, and 24 bases separated the two germline ends.

The chain links TRBV11-2 to TRBJ2-7; D might be TRBD2 (6 bases). The CDR3 has 16 amino acids. Trimming removed 5 bases from V and 3 bases from J, with 20 bases in between. Germline CDR1 and CDR2: SGHAT and FQNNGV. CDR3 region: CASSPIGGAGFYEQYF. The CDR3 DNA reads as TGTGCCAGCAGCCCCATCGGAGGGGCCGGCTTCTACGAGCAGTACTTC.

This CDR3 is CASSLSGTSGYNEQFF. The DNA for the CDR3 is TGTGCCAGTAGTCTCTCCGGGACTAGCGGATACAATGAGCAGTTCTTC. The chain links TRBV19 to TRBJ2-1; TRBD2 aligns across 11 bases. This CDR3 region has 16 residues. J was trimmed by 4 bases and V by 5 bases; bases with no gene match: 7. Germline V gene data show CDR1 as LNHDA and CDR2 as SQIVND (reference sequence).

This clone was seen just once. The chain links TRBV29-1 to TRBJ1-2, with TRBD1 identical over 9 bases. With 6 bases clipped from V and 3 bases from J, the junction kept 5 bases outside the gene matches. The germline gives CDR1 SQVTM, CDR2 ANQGSEA. CDR3 length: 13 amino acids. The CDR3 DNA reads TGCAGCGTCCAACAGGGGGCGGACTATGGCTACACCTTC. It codes for CSVQQGADYGYTF. The entire variable domain, with the rest obtained from reference TRBV29-1 and TRBJ1-2, is as follows: SAVISQKPSRDICQRGTSLTIQCQVDSQVTMMFWYRQQPGQSLTLIATANQGSEATYESGFVIDKFPISRPNLTFSTLTVSNMSPEDSSIYLCSVQQGADYGYTFGSGTRLTVV.

This chain connects TRBV21-1 to TRBJ2-7; the table calls TRBD2, which could not be checked here. TRBV21-1 constitutes a pseudogene. CDR3 size: 15 residues. CDR3 protein: CASSARENRSYEQYF. For the CDR3, the DNA is TGTGCCAGCAGCGCCCGGGAGAACCGCTCCTACGAGCAGTACTTC.

This chain uses TRBV19 with TRBJ2-3; 9 bases line up with TRBD1. V lost 0 bases to trimming and J lost 4 bases; unmatched junction nucleotides: 8. CDR3 length equals 17 residues. Germline V gene sequence: CDR1 LNHDA, CDR2 SQIVND (reference sequence). The CDR3 DNA reads TGTGCCAGTAGTATAGATCAGGGGACAGGGTTGGCAGATACGCAGTATTTT. The encoded protein is CASSIDQGTGLADTQYF. Full variable domain (remainder filled in from reference TRBV19 and TRBJ2-3): DGGITQSPKYLFRKEGQNVTLSCEQNLNHDAMYWYRQDPGQGLRLIYYSQIVNDFQKGDIAEGYSVSREKKESFPLTVTSAQKNPTAFYLCASSIDQGTGLADTQYFGPGTRLTVL.

This chain links TRBV5-6 with TRBJ2-3, with 12 bases identical to TRBD2. V shed 0 bases, J shed 2 bases, and the junction held 4 bases outside the gene matches. From germline, CDR1 is SGHDT and CDR2 YYEEEE. This CDR3 spans 17 amino acids. CDR3 in DNA: TGTGCCAGCAGCTTGGGGCTAGCGGGGGGGATCACAGATACGCAGTATTTT. It specifies CASSLGLAGGITDTQYF.

The chain has TRBV19 and TRBJ2-2, with a weak D call TRBD2 (6 bases). Germline CDR1 is LNHDA and CDR2 is SQIVND (reference sequence). Trimming took 5 bases from V and 5 from J, leaving 18 bases between them. This CDR3 contains 16 residues. The CDR3 bases are TGTGCCAGTAGTCCCCGGCGGGGACCGGGGACCGGGGAGCTGTTTTTT. It encodes CASSPRRGPGTGELFF. The full variable domain, its missing parts supplied by reference TRBV19 and TRBJ2-2, is DGGITQSPKYLFRKEGQNVTLSCEQNLNHDAMYWYRQDPGQGLRLIYYSQIVNDFQKGDIAEGYSVSREKKESFPLTVTSAQKNPTAFYLCASSPRRGPGTGELFFGEGSRLTVL.

CDR3 region: CASSSPGWDTNQPQHF. Written as DNA, the CDR3 is TGTGCCAGCAGCTCCCCAGGGTGGGATACCAATCAGCCCCAGCATTTT. V gene TRBV9 combines with J gene TRBJ1-5; D may be TRBD1 (5 bases). V was shortened by 4 bases and J by 3 bases, with 17 bases between the two germline ends. This CDR3 contains 16 residues. CDR1 is SGDLS and CDR2 is YYNGEE in the germline V gene.

The chain uses TRBV18 and TRBJ2-5; 9 bases are a match to TRBD2. V trimming: 6 bases; J trimming: 3 bases; junction bases outside the gene matches: 5. The CDR3 runs 14 residues. In germline, CDR1 is KGHSH, CDR2 LQKENI. The CDR3 sequence is CASSGSGGKETQYF. The CDR3 nucleotides are TGTGCCAGCTCCGGTAGCGGGGGTAAAGAGACCCAGTACTTC. Full variable domain (remainder filled in from reference TRBV18 and TRBJ2-5): NAGVMQNPRHLVRRRGQEARLRCSPMKGHSHVYWYRQLPEEGLKFMVYLQKENIIDESGMPKERFSAEFPKEGPSILRIQQVVRGDSAAYFCASSGSGGKETQYFGPGTRLLVL.

This clone was detected once. J is TRBJ2-7 and V is TRBV7-2; 8 bases are a match to TRBD2. J lost 2 bases, V lost 4 bases, and 4 bases had no gene match. CDR3 size: 14 residues. From germline, CDR1 is SGHTA and CDR2 FQGNSA. The CDR3 sequence: CASSSRSGTYEQYF. DNA of the CDR3: TGTGCCAGCAGCTCCCGTAGCGGGACCTACGAGCAGTACTTC.

The CDR3 is CASSTTGLGFDEQYF. Here the CDR3 DNA reads TGTGCCAGCTCAACTACGGGACTAGGGTTTGACGAGCAGTACTTC. The rearrangement links TRBV18 to TRBJ2-7; 8 positions match TRBD2. The CDR3 runs 15 residues. Germline assignment: CDR1 KGHSH and CDR2 LQKENI. Trimming took 5 bases from V and 5 from J; bases not matched to a gene: 11.

The chain couples TRBV4-2 to TRBJ1-1; D gene uncertain. CDR3 size: 14 residues. V was cut by 1 base and J by 1 base, with 7 bases left in between. Germline V gene sequence: CDR1 LGHNA, CDR2 YNFKEQ. The CDR3 DNA reads TGTGCCAGCAGCCAAGGACGAGGGAACACTGAAGCTTTCTTT. Amino acids: CASSQGRGNTEAFF.

Written as DNA, the CDR3 is TGTGCCAGCAGCTCAGGACAGGGCCGTAATGAAAAACTGTTTTTT. Protein product: CASSSGQGRNEKLFF. This chain links TRBV7-2 with TRBJ1-4, with TRBD1 matching over 8 bases. The CDR3 has 15 residues. From germline, CDR1 is SGHTA and CDR2 FQGNSA. V lost 4 bases to trimming and J lost 4 bases; unmatched junction nucleotides: 5.

This clone was found a few times. The chain is built from TRBV6-1 and TRBJ2-4, with D perhaps matching TRBD2 (7 bases). The germline V and J ends were trimmed by 0 bases and 0 bases, with 18 bases remaining between them. The germline CDR1 and CDR2 sequences are MNHNS and SASEGT. The CDR3 is 19 amino acids. The CDR3 nucleotides are TGTGCCAGCAGTGAAGCGGCGGGGGCCCCACTCCTAGCCAAAAACATTCAGTACTTC. Its protein product is CASSEAAGAPLLAKNIQYF.

V usage is TRBV6-2 or TRBV6-3 and J usage is TRBJ1-6, with 7 nucleotides matching TRBD1. CDR1 is MNHEY and CDR2 is SVGEGT in the germline V gene. J was trimmed by 4 bases and V by 2 bases; bases with no gene match: 2. The CDR3 is 15 residues long. The CDR3 nucleotides read TGTGCCAGCAGTTACCGGGACAGATATAATTCACCCCTCCACTTT. Translated, it gives CASSYRDRYNSPLHF.